A selection of T cell receptor beta chains follows, all from one sample in a study of immune evolution from preneoplasia to lung adenocarcinoma. Profiling relied on immunoSEQ multiplex PCR, and the TCRdb table lists in-frame clones only, not all of them. The table includes several thousand clones, roughly 85% detected once. The sequencing sample was made of FFPE invasive lung adenocarcinoma tissue. All receptors come from a person aged 50 to 59 with lung adenocarcinoma. Each CDR3 is given with its conserved first and last residue. D genes are given only for firm matches. Clone sizes are given selectively: once, few, many, or a class where the clone is expanded.

few	TRBV30	TRBJ1-1	TRBD1	CACQTGVNTEAFF	TGTGCCTGCCAAACAGGGGTTAACACTGAAGCTTTCTTT
.	TRBV19	TRBJ2-3	.	CASSHQGGREYF	TGTGCCAGTAGTCATCAGGGGGGTAGAGAGTATTTT
.	TRBV10-3	TRBJ1-4	.	CATGVNEKLFF	TGTGCCACCGGAGTCAATGAAAAACTGTTTTTT
.	TRBV7-2	TRBJ2-1	.	CASSLDPTRNEQFF	TGTGCCAGCAGCTTAGATCCTACAAGGAATGAGCAGTTCTTC
.	TRBV10-3	TRBJ2-5	TRBD2	CAIRVETSEETQYF	TGTGCCATCAGGGTTGAGACTAGCGAAGAGACCCAGTACTTC
once	TRBV30	TRBJ1-1	.	CAWNLGGLNTEAFF	TGTGCCTGGAATCTGGGAGGCCTGAACACTGAAGCTTTCTTT
.	TRBV27	TRBJ2-6	.	CASSLGRGPGANVLTF	TGTGCCAGCAGTTTAGGTAGGGGCCCCGGGGCCAACGTCCTGACTTTC
.	TRBV29-1	TRBJ2-1	TRBD2	CSVVRAAGGGPNEQFF	TGCAGCGTTGTCCGGGCCGCGGGAGGGGGGCCCAATGAGCAGTTCTTC
.	TRBV28	TRBJ2-7	TRBD2	CASFSPGGRNEQYF	TGTGCCAGCTTTTCCCCGGGAGGGAGAAACGAGCAGTACTTC
.	TRBV29-1	TRBJ1-1	.	CSVFMTEAFF	TGCAGCGTTTTTATGACTGAAGCTTTCTTT
.	TRBV7-2	TRBJ1-1	.	CASSFSTSPNTEAFF	TGTGCCAGCAGCTTCTCGACCTCCCCGAACACTGAAGCTTTCTTT
.	TRBV27	TRBJ2-7	.	CASSLAVGGGYEQYF	TGTGCCAGCAGTTTAGCGGTTGGTGGGGGTTACGAGCAGTACTTC
.	TRBV6-6	TRBJ1-4	.	CASSYVSGEKLFF	TGTGCCAGCAGTTACGTCTCGGGGGAAAAACTGTTTTTT
.	TRBV4-2	TRBJ2-3	.	CASSHPGDGSDTQYF	TGTGCCAGCAGCCACCCAGGGGATGGTTCAGATACGCAGTATTTT
.	TRBV28	TRBJ2-5	.	CASSLNLAGKGTQYF	TGTGCCAGCAGTTTAAATCTTGCGGGGAAGGGGACCCAGTACTTC
few	TRBV15	TRBJ2-5	TRBD2	CATRPGLVDQETQYF	TGTGCCACCAGGCCGGGACTAGTAGATCAAGAGACCCAGTACTTC
.	TRBV7-2	TRBJ2-7	.	CASSLAGGMGGEQYF	TGTGCCAGCAGCTTAGCCGGGGGAATGGGTGGCGAGCAGTACTTC
.	TRBV6-1	TRBJ1-1	.	CASSWTDTEAFF	TGTGCCAGCAGTTGGACAGACACTGAAGCTTTCTTT
.	TRBV27	TRBJ2-7	TRBD1	CASSTGEYEQYF	TGTGCCAGCAGTACAGGGGAATACGAGCAGTACTTC
.	TRBV5-1	TRBJ2-5	TRBD1	CASSSTGQGQETQYF	TGCGCCAGCAGCTCAACAGGACAGGGCCAAGAGACCCAGTACTTC
.	TRBV9	TRBJ2-1	TRBD2	CASSIRTSPKGEQFF	TGTGCCAGCAGCATCCGGACTAGCCCTAAGGGTGAGCAGTTCTTC
.	TRBV19	TRBJ2-1	TRBD2	CASSLTLAGSSYNEQFF	TGTGCCAGTAGCCTCACCTTAGCGGGAAGCTCCTACAATGAGCAGTTCTTC
.	TRBV10-3	TRBJ2-5	.	CATSGQPQETQYF	TGTGCCACCTCCGGACAGCCACAAGAGACCCAGTACTTC
.	TRBV29-1	TRBJ2-6	.	CSVVAGANVLTF	TGCAGCGTCGTGGCCGGGGCCAACGTCCTGACTTTC
.	TRBV6-1	TRBJ2-1	.	CASSSLDGYNEQFF	TGTGCCAGCAGTTCCTTGGACGGCTACAATGAGCAGTTCTTC
.	TRBV2	TRBJ2-5	TRBD1	CASSAGGQETQYF	TGTGCCAGCAGTGCAGGGGGCCAAGAGACCCAGTACTTC
.	TRBV27	TRBJ2-7	TRBD1	CASSFDRGLNEQYF	TGTGCCAGCAGTTTTGACAGGGGTCTCAACGAGCAGTACTTC
.	TRBV7-9	TRBJ1-5	.	CASSLQGGDRNSNQPQHF	TGTGCCAGCAGCCTTCAAGGGGGAGACAGGAATAGCAATCAGCCCCAGCATTTT